This record covers a single T cell receptor (beta chain). The antigen remains unidentified. The sample belongs to a study of T cell responses to AZD1222 COVID-19 vaccine. Study background: Second-dose schedules of about 4 or about 12 weeks were combined. Points from the study as a whole: After the peak T cell response, and only then, were repertoires sampled.

The germline CDR1 and CDR2 sequences are SEHNR and FQNEAQ (reference sequence). The V end lost 4 bases, the J end lost 3 bases, and 12 bases lay between the germline ends. This CDR3 comprises 14 residues. TCRdb's table, derived via immunoSEQ multiplex PCR, lists solely in-frame clones and lacks some. The table records 83,000 or so clones, about 82% of them present only once. The source is an adult in good health. This chain joins TRBV7-9 and TRBJ1-1; the D is unclear. Here the sequenced sample was peripheral blood, taken on day 0 of AZD1222 vaccination. CDR3 residues: CASSSLLGDTEAFF. The CDR3 DNA sequence: TGTGCCAGCAGCTCCCTTCTTGGGGACACTGAAGCTTTCTTT. Full variable domain (missing parts from reference TRBV7-9 and TRBJ1-1): DTGVSQNPRHKITKRGQNVTFRCDPISEHNRLYWYRQTLGQGPEFLTYFQNEAQLEKSRLLSDRFSAERPKGSFSTLEIQRTEQGDSAMYLCASSSLLGDTEAFFGQGTRLTVV.